These 10 T cell receptor beta chains were all obtained from the same sample, sequenced in a study of CD8 T cells in Susac syndrome. RNA amounts of about 0.45 to 1 ug underwent reverse transcription with random hexamers. TCRdb re-called the immunoSEQ multiplex PCR reads through MiXCR, storing one row per CDR3 protein. The sample has approximately 140,000 distinct CDR3 sequences; around 94% are singletons. Sequenced input: CD8+ T cells from PBMCs. These receptors came from a human donor in good health.

The chain couples TRBV9 to TRBJ2-5; 8 bases are a match to TRBD2. After removal of 4 bases from V and 5 bases from J, the junction contained 13 bases not matched to a gene. CDR1 and CDR2 from the germline V gene are SGDLS and YYNGEE. CDR3 size: 16 residues. In DNA form, the CDR3 reads TGTGCCAGCAGCTTAACCCTCAGCGGGAGTGATGAGACCCAGTACTTC. Protein sequence: CASSLTLSGSDETQYF.

The chain recombines TRBV5-1 with TRBJ1-1, with unresolved D. CDR1 is SGHRS, CDR2 YFSETQ, per germline. CDR3 length: 11 amino acids. The germline V and J ends were trimmed by 10 bases and 4 bases, with 11 bases remaining between them. In DNA, the CDR3 is TGCGCCGTCGGTGATGGCACTGAAGCTTTCTTT. Translated: CAVGDGTEAFF. The whole variable domain, remainder taken from reference TRBV5-1 and TRBJ1-1, is KAGVTQTPRYLIKTRGQQVTLSCSPISGHRSVSWYQQTPGQGLQFLFEYFSETQRNKGNFPGRFSGRQFSNSRSEMNVSTLELGDSALYLCAVGDGTEAFFGQGTRLTVV.

The chain recombines TRBV29-1 with TRBJ2-1, with 8 bases that match TRBD1. There are 12 residues in the CDR3. Germline loops: CDR1 SQVTM, CDR2 ANQGSEA. The ends lost 4 bases at V and 5 bases at J; junction bases unmatched: 1. The DNA of the CDR3 is TGCAGCGTTGGACAGGGGCACAATGAGCAGTTCTTC. Its translation: CSVGQGHNEQFF.

This chain connects TRBV12-3 or TRBV12-4 to TRBJ1-4; a possible D gene is TRBD1 (5 bases). The germline V and J ends were trimmed by 5 bases and 7 bases, with 5 bases remaining between them. The CDR3 has 11 residues. The CDR3 loop is CASSGTEKLFF. CDR3 DNA: TGTGCCAGCAGTGGGACTGAAAAACTGTTTTTT.

CDR3 protein: CASSIGGSGTEAFF. The DNA of the CDR3 is TGTGCCAGCAGCATAGGGGGGAGTGGCACTGAAGCTTTCTTT. The chain has TRBV7-9 and TRBJ1-1; TRBD1 is a possible D gene (6 bases). Per the germline V gene, CDR1 is SEHNR and CDR2 is FQNEAQ (reference sequence). The CDR3 is made up of 14 amino acids. V lost 5 bases and J 4 bases, leaving 14 bases between the germline ends.

This clonotype was detected only once. The CDR3 nucleotides read TGTGCCAGCAGCCTTAGCCCGACTGGATCGAACTACGAGCAGTACTTC. Translation gives CASSLSPTGSNYEQYF. The V call is TRBV13, the J call TRBJ2-7, with D unclear. This CDR3 contains 16 residues. Germline assignment: CDR1 PRHDT and CDR2 FYEKMQ (reference sequence). Trimming stripped 5 bases from V and 3 bases from J, with 20 bases between.

The chain has TRBV5-6 and TRBJ1-2; TRBD1 is a possible D gene (6 bases). The CDR3 is 15 amino acids. The V end was cut by 0 bases, the J end by 6 bases, with 15 bases between. Germline assignment: CDR1 SGHDT and CDR2 YYEEEE. Here the CDR3 reads CASSLVLTGGDGYTF. CDR3 nucleotide sequence: TGTGCCAGCAGCTTGGTTTTAACTGGGGGCGATGGCTACACCTTC.

This chain joins TRBV19 and TRBJ2-6; D may be TRBD1 (5 bases). The CDR3 has 15 residues. CDR1 is LNHDA and CDR2 is SQIVND in the germline V gene (reference sequence). Trimming pared 7 bases from V and 3 bases from J, leaving 13 bases between. CDR3: CASTVRAIGANVLTF. CDR3 in DNA: TGTGCCAGTACAGTCAGGGCTATTGGGGCCAACGTCCTGACTTTC.

The chain recombines TRBV20-1 with TRBJ2-7; TRBD2 might be the D (6 bases). This CDR3 comprises 13 residues. V lost 2 bases and J 4 bases, leaving 12 bases between the germline ends. Germline loops: CDR1 DFQATT, CDR2 SNEGSKA (reference sequence). This CDR3 reads CSARFGGIYEQYF. CDR3 nucleotide sequence: TGCAGTGCTAGATTCGGCGGGATTTACGAGCAGTACTTC.

The V call is TRBV4-3, the J call TRBJ2-3, with D possibly being TRBD1 (5 bases). From germline, CDR1 is LGHNA and CDR2 YSLEER. This CDR3 region has 15 residues. V lost 2 bases, J lost 6 bases, and 15 bases lay in between. The CDR3 nucleotides are TGCGCCAGCAGCCAAAGCGAAGTCAGGGCGGATACGCAGTATTTT. Its protein is CASSQSEVRADTQYF.